A selection of T cell receptor beta chains follows, all from one sample in a study of shared clonotypes between healthy human individuals. The table came from immunoSEQ multiplex PCR; TCRdb's copy has only in-frame clones and leaves some out. Among hundreds of thousands of clones, 95% to 97% were seen once, and the ten largest hold roughly 0.1%. The specimen sequenced was naive CD8+ T cells sorted from blood. The receptor source for this set is a woman aged 25 to 45 in good health. Both conserved end residues are part of each CDR3. The size entry is marked missing in some rows and otherwise reads once, few, many or a size class.

TRBV25-1	NA	CASTLVASYEQYF
TRBV7-9	NA	CASSLTGPPNSGNTIYF
TRBV30	NA	CAWRISGAYGYTF
TRBV7-3	NA	CASSQPTGYYYGYTF
TRBV28	NA	CASSPTGGLNTEAFF
TRBV19	NA	CASKRDNTGELFF
TRBV29-1	once	CSVEGSGNTIYF
TRBV10-3	NA	CAISESGLAGGNEQFF
TRBV4-1	NA	CASSQVAGDTQYF
TRBV5-6	NA	CASGTGPYEQYF
TRBV4-1	NA	CASSQARTSSYEQYF
TRBV28	NA	CASSPTLRDVHYEQYF
TRBV28	NA	CASSSLAGRADEQFF
TRBV5-1	NA	CASSLVLSAYEQYF
TRBV27	NA	CASTLGRASDTQYF
TRBV4-1	NA	CASSLQGYGYTF
TRBV13	NA	CASSRTSNPEQFF
TRBV5-6	NA	CASSFGSSLGYGYTF
TRBV28	NA	CASSLSPGTRGEQYF
TRBV11-2	NA	CASRLALFSEQFF
TRBV27	NA	CASSLGHRGAETQYF
TRBV28	NA	CASSGTGWKLFF
TRBV7-6	NA	CASSARTSGNNEQFF
TRBV14	NA	CASSQLGTSGDEQYF
TRBV7-2	once	CASSASGTSTDTQYF
TRBV5-1	NA	CASSFGGNTEAFF
TRBV27	NA	CASAWTENYEQYF
TRBV27	NA	CASSLFSGYEQYF
TRBV6-5	NA	CASSYGTVPPYNEQFF
TRBV29-1	NA	CSVSTGSSYEQYF
TRBV4-1	NA	CASSQDVRGYTEAFF
TRBV27	NA	CASSQTGTPSSYEQYF
TRBV7-6	NA	CASSLGTRNTGELFF
TRBV28	NA	CASSLSRDKGNTEAFF
TRBV11-2	NA	CASSLVPDYGYTF
TRBV7-9	NA	CASSLASGLRNEQFF
TRBV7-2	NA	CASSFWQGEAQYF
TRBV4-1	NA	CASSQEGALRSGEQYF
TRBV5-1	once	CASSRGVWGRVETQYF
TRBV6-6	NA	CASSPRLADLTDTQYF
TRBV9	NA	CASSVGGRGSPYEQYF
TRBV7-9	NA	CASSLRDRSYEQYF
TRBV13	NA	CASSGTTGELFF
TRBV28	NA	CASSWPAGGASSPLHF
TRBV7-8	NA	CASSLGVGGDEKLFF
TRBV7-9	NA	CASSLWGTENYNEQFF
TRBV5-1	NA	CASSLASRTKADTQYF
TRBV14	NA	CASSHDLAGTYEQYF
TRBV5-6	once	CASRPLGTGETQYF
TRBV11-2	NA	CASSQFSGEGNTEAFF
TRBV14	NA	CASSQDPTSGRSDEQYF
TRBV15	NA	CATSQGTGAPYEQYF
TRBV27	NA	CASKLPGQGKDTQYF
TRBV5-1	NA	CASSSYSGRSEQYF
TRBV4-1	NA	CASSLLPQGGFATNEKLFF
TRBV7-9	NA	CASSLGGLAGAITDTQYF